These 20 T cell receptor beta chains originate from one sample sequenced in a study of blood T cell repertoires in COVID-19. Sequencing used immunoSEQ multiplex PCR; TCRdb keeps in-frame clones, though not all of them. Here the sample spans around 58,000 clones, almost 85% being singletons. The sequenced sample consisted of peripheral blood. These receptors originate from a human donor in a cohort sampled during active COVID-19.

The chain links TRBV27 to TRBJ1-2; D unresolved. Germline loops: CDR1 MNHEY, CDR2 SMNVEV (reference sequence). This CDR3 spans 13 amino acids. Trimming removed 6 bases from V and 2 bases from J, with 10 bases in between. CDR3 sequence: CASSTSSNYGYTF. The CDR3 DNA is TGTGCCAGCAGCACCTCAAGCAACTATGGCTACACCTTC.

This chain uses TRBV11-2 with TRBJ1-5, with D hard to call. The length of the CDR3 is 13 residues. Germline V gene sequence: CDR1 SGHAT, CDR2 FQNNGV. V shed 1 base and J shed 4 bases, with 5 bases lying between them. CDR3 bases: TGTGCCAGCAGCTTAGCACAAAATCAGCCCCAGCATTTT. The encoded protein is CASSLAQNQPQHF.

The V call is TRBV7-2, the J call TRBJ1-3; D is unresolved. The CDR3 extends over 16 amino acids. Trimming took off 2 bases at V and 0 bases at J, with 11 bases between the two ends. The germline CDR1 and CDR2 sequences are SGHTA and FQGNSA. The DNA for the CDR3 is TGTGCCAGCAGCTTACTAGGTGGAACCTCTGGAAACACCATATATTTT. Protein product: CASSLLGGTSGNTIYF.

This clone came up a few times. J is TRBJ2-7 and V is TRBV6-6; D is possibly TRBD1 (5 bases). Germline CDR1 is MNHNY and CDR2 is SVGAGI (reference sequence). V lost 3 bases to trimming and J lost 1 base, with 13 bases between them. The CDR3 is made up of 15 amino acids. Here the CDR3 reads CASSYNRITSYEQYF. The CDR3 DNA sequence: TGTGCCAGCAGTTATAACAGGATCACTTCCTACGAGCAGTACTTC.

The chain combines TRBV11-2 with TRBJ2-5; TRBD2 matches 9 bases. The V gene's germline CDR1 is SGHAT and CDR2 FQNNGV. The CDR3 covers 16 residues. The trim removed 9 bases at V and 3 bases at J, leaving 14 bases unmatched. CDR3 residues: CASTQMGTSRKETQYF. The CDR3 bases are TGTGCCAGTACTCAGATGGGGACTAGCAGGAAAGAGACCCAGTACTTC. Based on the CDR3 plus reference TRBV11-2 and TRBJ2-5, the full variable domain is EAGVAQSPRYKIIEKRQSVAFWCNPISGHATLYWYQQILGQGPKLLIQFQNNGVVDDSQLPKDRFSAERLKGVDSTLKIQPAKLEDSAVYLCASTQMGTSRKETQYFGPGTRLLVL.

The chain's CDR3 is CATSRVPGGRTGELFF. Here the CDR3 DNA reads TGTGCCACCAGCAGAGTTCCAGGGGGCAGAACCGGGGAGCTGTTTTTT. The chain employs TRBV15 and TRBJ2-2, with TRBD1 matching over 8 bases. CDR1 LNHNV and CDR2 YYDKDF come from the germline V gene (reference sequence). Trimming cost V 1 base and J 5 bases; bases outside gene matches: 6. The CDR3 is 16 residues long.

The chain uses TRBV7-2 and TRBJ1-6; D unclear. The CDR3 sequence is 16 residues long. V was cut by 3 bases and J by 8 bases, with 17 bases left in between. From germline, CDR1 is SGHTA and CDR2 FQGNSA. The CDR3: CASSFASARPDSPLHF. Here the CDR3 DNA reads TGTGCCAGCAGCTTTGCTAGCGCACGGCCGGATTCACCCCTCCACTTT. Full variable domain (rest looked up from reference TRBV7-2 and TRBJ1-6): GAGVSQSPSNKVTEKGKDVELRCDPISGHTALYWYRQSLGQGLEFLIYFQGNSAPDKSGLPSDRFSAERTGGSVSTLTIQRTQQEDSAVYLCASSFASARPDSPLHFGNGTRLTVT.

This clone was observed a few times. The chain is built from TRBV19 and TRBJ2-5, with 15 positions matching TRBD2. The CDR3 runs 16 residues. V trimming: 5 bases; J trimming: 4 bases; junction bases outside the gene matches: 5. The germline V gene encodes CDR1 LNHDA and CDR2 SQIVND (reference sequence). The CDR3 spells CASSPGTSGGTETQYF. CDR3 bases: TGTGCCAGTAGTCCGGGGACTAGCGGGGGGACAGAGACCCAGTACTTC.

V is TRBV5-1 and J is TRBJ1-2, with 7 bases identical to TRBD1. This CDR3 has 15 residues. Germline V gene sequence: CDR1 SGHRS, CDR2 YFSETQ. V was pared by 0 bases and J by 4 bases, with 6 bases of the junction left unmatched. The CDR3 DNA reads TGCGCCAGCAGCTTGGGGTCAGGGGGATCCTATGGCTACACCTTC. Its translation is CASSLGSGGSYGYTF. Variable domain in full (rest from reference TRBV5-1 and TRBJ1-2): KAGVTQTPRYLIKTRGQQVTLSCSPISGHRSVSWYQQTPGQGLQFLFEYFSETQRNKGNFPGRFSGRQFSNSRSEMNVSTLELGDSALYLCASSLGSGGSYGYTFGSGTRLTVV.

The chain is built from TRBV6-2 or TRBV6-3 and TRBJ1-2, with D tentatively TRBD1 (5 bases). Between the trimmed V and J ends, which lost 5 bases and 6 bases, there was a span of 10 bases. Germline V gene data show CDR1 as MNHEY and CDR2 as SVGEGT. The CDR3 spans 12 residues. The CDR3 bases are TGTGCCAGCAGTGATGACAGCCATGGCTACACCTTC. It is translated as CASSDDSHGYTF.

This clone showed up just once. The chain links TRBV18 to TRBJ2-3; 8 positions agree with TRBD1. V trimming: 4 bases; J trimming: 4 bases; junction bases outside the gene matches: 10. CDR3 length: 16 residues. In germline, CDR1 is KGHSH, CDR2 LQKENI. The chain's CDR3 is CASSRVDRGGADTQYF. The CDR3 coding sequence is TGTGCCAGCTCACGGGTCGACAGGGGAGGTGCAGATACGCAGTATTTT.

The chain combines TRBV2 with TRBJ2-2, with 13 bases aligning to TRBD2. This CDR3 spans 16 amino acids. The junction had 7 bases not matched to a gene; V was cut back by 6 bases and J by 6 bases. CDR1 SNHLY and CDR2 FYNNEI come from the germline V gene. CDR3 coding DNA: TGTGCCAGCAGCAAAACTAGCGGGGGGGCCCCCGGGGAGCTGTTTTTT. Its protein product is CASSKTSGGAPGELFF.

V usage is TRBV9 and J usage is TRBJ2-3, with TRBD1 matching over 8 bases. With 2 bases clipped from V and 5 bases from J, the junction kept 1 base outside the gene matches. Germline CDR1 SGDLS, CDR2 YYNGEE. This CDR3 has 13 amino acids. The CDR3 sequence is CASSVDRVDTQYF. Here the CDR3 DNA reads TGTGCCAGCAGCGTGGACAGGGTAGATACGCAGTATTTT.

The J gene is TRBJ2-2, the V gene TRBV18; 11 bases map to TRBD2. The V gene end was trimmed by 3 bases and the J gene end by 7 bases; junction bases not matched to a gene: 7. The CDR3 is 16 amino acids. Germline CDR1 is KGHSH and CDR2 is LQKENI. The CDR3 loop is CASSPGLAVFLGELFF. CDR3 DNA sequence: TGTGCCAGCTCACCGGGACTAGCGGTTTTTCTCGGGGAGCTGTTTTTT.

The V gene is TRBV4-2, the J gene TRBJ2-1; no definite D call. Trimming stripped 1 base from V and 4 bases from J, with 20 bases between. Germline assignment: CDR1 LGHNA and CDR2 YNFKEQ. CDR3 length equals 18 residues. The CDR3 DNA is TGTGCCAGCAGCCAAGTAGTCGACCCCCAGCGTGAATACAATGAGCAGTTCTTC. This encodes CASSQVVDPQREYNEQFF.

The chain links TRBV7-8 to TRBJ1-2, with TRBD1 matching over 9 bases. The V segment lost 5 bases and the J segment 5 bases; nucleotides outside the gene matches: 6. Germline V CDR1 and CDR2: SGHVS, FQNEAQ. The CDR3 contains 14 residues. CDR3 in amino acids: CASSRDRGGYGYTF. DNA of the CDR3: TGTGCCAGCAGCCGAGACAGGGGGGGGTATGGCTACACCTTC.

The chain employs TRBV3-1 (or the pseudogene TRBV3-2) and TRBJ2-7; TRBD1 aligns across 10 bases. This CDR3 is built from 15 residues. The ends lost 4 bases at V and 3 bases at J; junction bases unmatched: 6. In germline, CDR1 is LGHDT, CDR2 YNNKEL (reference sequence). CDR3 sequence reads: CASSPRTGGIYEQYF. The CDR3 DNA reads as TGTGCCAGCAGCCCACGGACAGGGGGGATCTACGAGCAGTACTTC.

The chain uses TRBV30 and TRBJ2-7, with D tentatively TRBD1 (5 bases). The CDR3 sequence is 15 residues long. V was clipped by 0 bases and J by 2 bases, with 14 bases between them. Germline CDR1 and CDR2: GTSNPN and SVGIG (reference sequence). CDR3 amino acids: CAWSVLRVSPYEQYF. CDR3 in DNA: TGTGCCTGGAGTGTACTCAGGGTTTCGCCCTACGAGCAGTACTTC.

The rearrangement links TRBV7-9 to TRBJ1-6; 8 bases line up with TRBD1. Germline trimming cut 5 bases from V and 10 bases from J; bases unmatched to any gene: 7. This CDR3 has 14 residues. Germline V lookup: CDR1 SEHNR, CDR2 FQNEAQ (reference sequence). This chain's CDR3 is CASSPGTGSSPLHF. The CDR3 DNA is TGTGCCAGCAGCCCCGGGACAGGATCATCACCCCTCCACTTT.

V gene TRBV7-2 combines with J gene TRBJ2-1; D is undetermined. CDR3 size: 11 residues. Trimming removed 1 base from V and 11 bases from J, with 6 bases in between. Germline V gene sequence: CDR1 SGHTA, CDR2 FQGNSA. CDR3 protein: CASSLVQQQFF. CDR3 nucleotide sequence: TGTGCCAGCAGCTTAGTACAGCAGCAGTTCTTC.